This T cell receptor beta chain was observed in a study of neurological immune-mediated disorders. General study results and limits: Multiple sclerosis patients had less TCR clonal expansion than even healthy controls, unlike HTLV-1-associated myelopathy. The expanded clones of different subjects shared no CDR3 amino acid sequences (suggesting private repertoires in all groups).

This clonotype was seen many times. What it recognizes is unknown. V dropped 3 bases and J dropped 2 bases, with 8 bases sitting between them. The CDR3 extends over 12 amino acids. Germline values: CDR1 DFQATT, CDR2 SNEGSKA (reference sequence). The time point was: technical triplicate 3. Synthesis of cDNA used 5'RACE (with 10-nucleotide random UMIs). TCRdb re-derived calls from the 5' RACE reads in MiXCR, one entry per CDR3 protein. The sample contains 45,000 or so distinct CDR3 sequences, 20% to 25% of which appear only once. This rearrangement joins TRBV20-1 to TRBJ2-7; tentative D call: TRBD2 (6 bases). This TCR came from a man in his fifties or sixties with HTLV-1-associated myelopathy (HAM/TSP). The sequencing input was PBMCs. This CDR3 reads CSASGGPYEQYF. The CDR3 nucleotides are TGCAGTGCTAGCGGGGGTCCCTACGAGCAGTACTTC.